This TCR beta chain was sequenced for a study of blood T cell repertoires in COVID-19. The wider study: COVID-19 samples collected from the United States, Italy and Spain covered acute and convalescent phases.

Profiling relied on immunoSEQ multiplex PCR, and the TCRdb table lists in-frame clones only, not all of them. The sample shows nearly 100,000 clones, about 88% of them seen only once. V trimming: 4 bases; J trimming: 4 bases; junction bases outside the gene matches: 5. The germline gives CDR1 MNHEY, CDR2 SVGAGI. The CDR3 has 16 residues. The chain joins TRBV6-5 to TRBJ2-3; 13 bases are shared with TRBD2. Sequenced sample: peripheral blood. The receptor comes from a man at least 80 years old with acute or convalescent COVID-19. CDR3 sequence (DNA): TGTGCCAGCAGTTGGGGACTAGCGGGGCCCCCAGATACGCAGTATTTT. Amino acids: CASSWGLAGPPDTQYF.